This is a list of T cell receptor beta chains from one sample in a study of blood T cell repertoires in COVID-19. The protocol was immunoSEQ multiplex PCR, while the TCRdb copy is restricted to in-frame clones and leaves out a portion. The sample lists 150,000 to 200,000 clones; almost 90% were seen once. Sequenced: peripheral blood. The receptors here all came from a man in his forties or fifties with acute or convalescent COVID-19. The conserved cysteine and the conserved F or W are not part of the CDR3 here. Each record gives: J gene, V gene, D gene, CDR3 protein. D genes are given only for firm matches.

j_gene: TRBJ1-1; v_gene: TRBV5-5; d_gene: NA; CDR3aa: ASSGDEAF
j_gene: TRBJ2-1; v_gene: TRBV28; d_gene: TRBD2; CDR3aa: ASKREAGYNEQF
j_gene: TRBJ2-7; v_gene: TRBV27; d_gene: NA; CDR3aa: ASSSYRVAYEQY
j_gene: TRBJ1-1; v_gene: TRBV7-2; d_gene: NA; CDR3aa: ASSKGQNTEAF
j_gene: TRBJ1-5; v_gene: TRBV12-5; d_gene: NA; CDR3aa: ASGLVRRVPPH
j_gene: TRBJ2-1; v_gene: TRBV28; d_gene: TRBD1; CDR3aa: ASRPGGFEQF
j_gene: TRBJ1-1; v_gene: TRBV3-1/TRBV3-2; d_gene: TRBD1; CDR3aa: ASSHSGGEAF
j_gene: TRBJ2-2; v_gene: TRBV11-2; d_gene: NA; CDR3aa: ASSLAGYTGELF
j_gene: TRBJ2-1; v_gene: TRBV19; d_gene: TRBD2; CDR3aa: ASSTGRASNEQF
j_gene: TRBJ2-3; v_gene: TRBV11-2; d_gene: TRBD1; CDR3aa: ASSSVRGLTDTQY
j_gene: TRBJ1-6; v_gene: TRBV7-3; d_gene: NA; CDR3aa: ASSLNMDSPLH
j_gene: TRBJ2-7; v_gene: TRBV9; d_gene: TRBD1; CDR3aa: ASSVGDRGYEQY
j_gene: TRBJ2-5; v_gene: TRBV7-2; d_gene: TRBD1; CDR3aa: ASSLNRGGLETQY
j_gene: TRBJ2-1; v_gene: TRBV7-6; d_gene: TRBD2; CDR3aa: ASSLDPLGSGGDNEQF
j_gene: TRBJ1-6; v_gene: TRBV28; d_gene: NA; CDR3aa: ASSFEVLKEVISYNSPLH
j_gene: TRBJ1-1; v_gene: TRBV6-5; d_gene: TRBD1; CDR3aa: ASSSKDRGFAEAF
j_gene: TRBJ2-7; v_gene: TRBV13; d_gene: TRBD1; CDR3aa: ASSSLWTGREQY
j_gene: TRBJ1-5; v_gene: TRBV7-4; d_gene: NA; CDR3aa: ASSADQGSNQPQH
j_gene: TRBJ1-6; v_gene: TRBV4-3; d_gene: NA; CDR3aa: ASSQERKQTPLH
j_gene: TRBJ1-1; v_gene: TRBV6-5; d_gene: NA; CDR3aa: ASNRGNTEAF
j_gene: TRBJ1-1; v_gene: TRBV28; d_gene: NA; CDR3aa: ASSLGGRGTEAF
j_gene: TRBJ2-1; v_gene: TRBV27; d_gene: TRBD2; CDR3aa: ASSLGLARNEQF